A selection of T cell receptor beta chains follows, all from one sample in a study of monozygotic twins with inflammatory bowel disease. TCRdb reprocessed the 5' RACE reads, keeping one entry per CDR3 protein, no DNA. Seen in this sample are roughly 150,000 distinct CDR3 sequences; the ten most common clones hold approximately 3%. Sequenced: blood. The receptors come from a human donor with ulcerative colitis or Crohn's disease, or a healthy co-twin of an affected twin (not recorded which). CDR3s include the opening cysteine and the closing phenylalanine or tryptophan.

V	J	CDR3
TRBV21-1	TRBJ2-3	CASSKAQGQGPDTQYF
TRBV29-1	TRBJ2-4	CSVEDFGSPNIQYF
TRBV5-1	TRBJ2-7	CASSLDRGSHYEQYF
TRBV20-1	TRBJ2-7	CSARVAGAGGEQYF
TRBV5-1	TRBJ1-6	CASSSTGATWNSPLHF
TRBV7-8	TRBJ2-6	CASSLAFGTTGANVLTF
TRBV6-6	TRBJ1-2	CASTYEREDGYTF
TRBV9	TRBJ2-1	CASSRTSGRASEQFF
TRBV24-1	TRBJ2-2	CATGIKMNSNTGELFF
TRBV29-1	TRBJ2-7	CSVGLSFFEQYF
TRBV29-1	TRBJ2-1	CGDYSNNEQFF
TRBV29-1	TRBJ1-1	CSVGWGTGTEAFF
TRBV28	TRBJ2-7	CASSPSDYEQYF
TRBV5-4	TRBJ1-2	CASSHGDRNYGYTF
TRBV18	TRBJ2-1	CASSRERDNEQFF
TRBV5-1	TRBJ1-5	CASSLEGGGSPNQPQHF
TRBV5-1	TRBJ1-3	CASSLIGASQAGNTIYF
TRBV6-1	TRBJ1-5	CASRSGGRGQPQHF
TRBV7-9	TRBJ2-5	CASSLTGTLETQYF
TRBV10-3	TRBJ2-7	CAIRAGPYYEQYF
TRBV20-1	TRBJ1-6	CSARVYGSDSPLHF
TRBV20-1	TRBJ2-2	CSARDEKNHGELFF
TRBV6-1	TRBJ2-7	CASSRSGTGGGIYEQYF
TRBV6-5	TRBJ1-6	CASSYGQYNSPLHF
TRBV25-1	TRBJ2-7	CASSESQVQYF
TRBV10-2	TRBJ1-2	CASSDDTGYGYTF
TRBV5-1	TRBJ2-3	CASSFQGGSGFADTQYF
TRBV5-4	TRBJ2-1	CASSSPAPPDEQFF
TRBV3-1	TRBJ1-4	CASSPPRNPTNEKLFF
TRBV6-1	TRBJ2-1	CASSTRMSDRGSNEQFF
TRBV13	TRBJ2-1	CASSLRLAGAIGNEQFF
TRBV27	TRBJ2-7	CASSFTGTYEQYF